This TCR beta chain comes out of a study of T cells in Graves' hyperthyroidism and ophthalmopathy. Findings and caveats of the study: Within blood appeared most thyroid clonotypes that had expanded above 0.001. The model forecast ophthalmopathy, anticipating it by a median about 6.5 months before onset. Ophthalmopathy was separated from stable hyperthyroidism by a 13 V-J model.

From RNA transcripts, TCR beta CDR3 regions were amplified. The HTBI primer set drove a first-round RT-PCR of the TCR CDR3. TCRdb redid the calling of the multiplex PCR reads with MiXCR, one entry per CDR3 protein. The data contain 340,000 or so distinct CDR3 sequences, 21% of them singletons. Concerning this clonotype itself: What it binds is unknown.

In germline, CDR1 is LNHNV, CDR2 YYDKDF (reference sequence). The CDR3 consists of 14 residues. V was cut by 6 bases and J by 7 bases, with 16 bases left in between. This TCR derives from a woman between 50 and 59 years old with Graves' hyperthyroidism. Material: blood. The chain joins TRBV15 to TRBJ1-5; unclear D gene. CDR3 residues: CATRGEVGGQPQHF. The CDR3 nucleotides read TGTGCCACCAGAGGAGAGGTTGGTGGACAGCCCCAGCATTTT.